The TCR beta chain under discussion was sequenced for a study of human T cells and chemical hapten exposure (dated by TCRdb to the early 2020s). About the study as a whole: For sensitization, 2% DPC in acetone was applied to a roughly 2 cm by roughly 2 cm area of upper inner arm skin. Weekly therapeutic DPC doses were additionally applied to the scalp of patients throughout the approximately 25-week study period. Patch testing was performed on the upper back with Finn chambers containing 0.01% DPC, and the patch tests were scored after 6 days according to International Contact Dermatitis Research Group standards. The mostly female patient cohort included alopecia areata with under or over 50% scalp involvement, alopecia totalis and alopecia universalis. The libraries were sequenced as a pool, and the TCR yield per sample differed mostly because of small variations in library volumes within the pool. Peripheral blood TCR repertoire changes were tracked in vivo in alopecia patients during primary and secondary sensitization to the hapten diphenylcyclopropenone (DPC). Patient blood was sampled pre-sensitization (week 0) and at 2, 6 and about 24 weeks after DPC sensitization. For TCR sequencing, blood came from 25 to 35 alopecia patients at anywhere from one to four time points (pre-sensitization, 2, 6 and 24 weeks).

The time point label, as the study defines it: pre-sensitization, week 0. The label giving this sample's treatment or condition can be read as: therapeutic diphenylcyclopropenone sensitization with weekly scalp DPC. Blood at each patch-test visit was drawn before the patch test was applied. To be eligible, patients had to be aged 18 to 70, diagnosed with alopecia and judged suitable for DPC therapy, while pregnant patients were excluded. Total RNA was extracted from unfractionated whole blood collected in Tempus Blood RNA tubes. As concerns this clonotype: It lacks a known antigen. Per-nucleotide qualities are absent, and no much larger clonotype sits a single base away.

Broader findings and caveats from the paper: After repeated subsampling, the strength of the expansion versus patch-test correlation and the threshold at which it became significant changed. Because all patients had alopecia, a presumed autoimmune disease, the immune response of the patients might differ from that of healthy individuals. DPC sensitization did not change how many TCRs were above 1 in 1000 frequency, and no evidence was found of alterations in global repertoire structure. Patch test score was positively correlated with the number of PT1 expanded TCRs, with significance at thresholds 8, 16 and 32 but not at 4. Significantly more large CDR3 similarity clusters were formed by expanded TCRs than by pre-sensitization or healthy control sets, consistent with antigen-driven responses.

The library relied on RACE. TCRdb lists the instrument as NextSeq 500. Library preparation attached unique molecular identifiers to individual cDNA molecules for quantitative, reproducible TCR counting. Both TCR alpha and TCR beta chains were sequenced from each blood RNA sample. In the original analysis: The median number of TCRs per sample was approximately 96,000, ranging from roughly 20,000 to 700,000. The Decombinator software suite was used to annotate V, J and CDR3 in the TCR reads. To make PS versus PT1 abundance plots, every sample was subsampled to the same number of TCRs (28,000). Expanded TCRs were defined as absent before sensitization and observed at least eight times at the 2-week time point. TCRdb reanalyzed the raw reads on its own, using fastp at Q25 for trimming and MiXCR for clone calling, and kept in-frame beta chains. Entries that share a CDR3 protein sequence are merged under the most common genes and DNA. TCRdb's processing, not the authors', yielded these V and J calls. This sample comprises under 95,000 distinct CDR3 sequences, 8.5% to 9% of them detected only once. The top ten clonotypes cover around 2.6% of the sample.

CDR1 and CDR2, per the germline V gene (reference sequence), are SGHNT and YYREEE. V lost 1 base and J lost 7 bases, and the count of bases not matched to a germline gene is 10. The CDR3 sequence holds 16 residues, the cysteine and phenylalanine included. Here the CDR3 DNA is all that survives: 48 bases in frame from base 1. The TCR comes from a man between 40 and 49 years old with alopecia areata. Some clones in this sample may be carry-over from other donors' samples. The receptor chain draws on TRBV5-4 and TRBJ2-1; TRBD2 lines up with 8 middle nucleotides. The sample consisted of whole blood, taken in connection with sensitization to the hapten diphenylcyclopropenone (DPC). CDR3 sequence: CASSLFSSGSGNEQFF. In nucleotides, the sequence is TGTGCCAGCAGCTTGTTCTCCAGCGGGAGTGGGAATGAGCAGTTCTTC.